A selection of T cell receptor beta chains follows, all from one sample in a study of a mutant IDH1 vaccine in newly diagnosed glioma. Assay: immunoSEQ multiplex PCR; the TCRdb copy retains only in-frame clones and omits some. The table has about 86,000 clones, approximately 85% seen once; the top ten hold over 2%. Which antigens these TCRs recognize remains unknown. The sample was PBMCs, taken from a glioma patient whose treatment included an IDH1 peptide vaccine. The receptor source for this set is a young man with glioma. Some clones in this sample may be carry-over from other donors' samples. The CDR3 runs from the conserved cysteine through the conserved F or W. The order of the fields is V gene, D gene, J gene, CDR3 protein. D genes are given only for firm matches.

TRBV6-5,.,TRBJ2-1,CASSYSRTYNEQFF
TRBV7-9,.,TRBJ1-3,CASSPPYTSGNTIYF
TRBV7-7,.,TRBJ2-3,CASSPGGGATDTQYF
TRBV4-1,.,TRBJ2-7,CASSQDPRREYGGYEQYF
TRBV7-2,TRBD2,TRBJ2-1,CASSSSETSGSRGQFF
TRBV5-6,TRBD2,TRBJ2-3,CASSRGLAGATDTQYF
TRBV9,TRBD2,TRBJ2-3,CASSVDREGQTTDTQYF
TRBV19,TRBD1,TRBJ2-7,CASSIDRQGGYEQYF
TRBV4-1,.,TRBJ1-2,CASSQVGANYGYTF
TRBV30,.,TRBJ1-1,CAWSVTGVKNTEAFF
TRBV28,.,TRBJ2-1,CASSLSRQRSYNEQFF